This T cell receptor beta chain was captured by sequencing in a study of blood T cell repertoires in COVID-19. Study context: From T cells, B-cell-depleted T cells, or PBMCs came the material, which was cDNA or gDNA.

Data came from immunoSEQ multiplex PCR; TCRdb stores just in-frame clones and leaves some out. There are 75,000 to 100,000 clones in the sample; more than 60% occur only once, and roughly 25% lies in the top ten. The CDR3 is 16 residues long. Per the germline V gene, CDR1 is MNHEY and CDR2 is SMNVEV (reference sequence). Trimming took off 6 bases at V and 0 bases at J, with 17 bases between the two ends. V and J are TRBV27 and TRBJ1-1; a possible D gene is TRBD1 (6 bases). Sample: peripheral blood. The receptor comes from a man between 65 and 85 years old with acute or convalescent COVID-19. The CDR3, as DNA: TGTGCCAGCAGCATCAGAAACAGGGCTATGAACACTGAAGCTTTCTTT. Translated: CASSIRNRAMNTEAFF.